A selection of T cell receptor beta chains follows, all from one sample in a study of T cell responses to AZD1222 COVID-19 vaccine. The assay was immunoSEQ multiplex PCR, and TCRdb's table has in-frame clones only and misses some. The sample lists under 200,000 clones; roughly 92% were seen once. The specimen was peripheral blood, collected on day 0 of AZD1222 vaccination. The receptors here all came from an adult in good health. Both conserved end residues are part of each CDR3. A D gene is named only where the DNA matches it firmly. Size values are once, few and many counts, or a class for expanded clones, and some rows have none.

D: TRBD1; size: -; J: TRBJ2-7; V: TRBV5-4; DNA: TGTGCCAGCAGCTTGGGACAGGGGAGCTACGAGCAGTACTTC; CDR3: CASSLGQGSYEQYF
D: -; size: -; J: TRBJ1-5; V: TRBV4-1; DNA: TGCGCCAGCAGCCAGCTGCTGACCTGGGGTATCGATCAGCCCCAGCATTTT; CDR3: CASSQLLTWGIDQPQHF
D: TRBD1; size: -; J: TRBJ1-5; V: TRBV6-5; DNA: TGTGCCAGCAGCCGAGACAGGGGGCGTCAGCCCCAGCATTTT; CDR3: CASSRDRGRQPQHF
D: TRBD2; size: -; J: TRBJ2-7; V: TRBV7-2; DNA: TGTGCCAGCAGCCTCATACTAGCGGGAGGGCCTAAGCAGTACTTC; CDR3: CASSLILAGGPKQYF
D: -; size: -; J: TRBJ1-3; V: TRBV5-6; DNA: TGTGCCAGCAGCTTCGGCCCGACCTCTGGAAACACCATATATTTT; CDR3: CASSFGPTSGNTIYF
D: -; size: -; J: TRBJ2-3; V: TRBV20-1; DNA: TGCAGTGCTAGACGGGCCGAGGAGTATTTT; CDR3: CSARRAEEYF
D: -; size: -; J: TRBJ1-1; V: TRBV18; DNA: TGTGCCAGCTCACCAAGGATAGGTACGACTGAAGCTTTCTTT; CDR3: CASSPRIGTTEAFF
D: -; size: -; J: TRBJ2-7; V: TRBV7-9; DNA: TGTGCCAGCAGCTTAGAGGAAAGCTCCTACGAGCAGTACTTC; CDR3: CASSLEESSYEQYF
D: -; size: once; J: TRBJ2-1; V: TRBV27; DNA: TGTGCCAGCAGTTGGGGACCGAACAATGAGCAGTTCTTC; CDR3: CASSWGPNNEQFF
D: -; size: -; J: TRBJ1-2; V: TRBV9; DNA: TGTGCCAGCAGCGTAGATCCTTCTCGGGCGGGCTACACCTTC; CDR3: CASSVDPSRAGYTF
D: -; size: -; J: TRBJ2-6; V: TRBV5-1; DNA: TGCGCCAGCAGCTTGGCATCGCCTGGGGCCAACGTCCTGACTTTC; CDR3: CASSLASPGANVLTF
D: -; size: once; J: TRBJ1-6; V: TRBV11-2; DNA: TGTGCCAGCAGTCTGAGCTCCTATAATTCACCCCTCCACTTT; CDR3: CASSLSSYNSPLHF
D: -; size: -; J: TRBJ2-2; V: TRBV5-1; DNA: TGCGCCAGCCGTCCGTGGGGGGACACCGGGGAGCTGTTTTTT; CDR3: CASRPWGDTGELFF
D: TRBD2; size: -; J: TRBJ2-7; V: TRBV5-4; DNA: TGTGCCAGCAGCCCGACCCGACTAGCGGTTACCTACGAGCAGTACTTC; CDR3: CASSPTRLAVTYEQYF
D: -; size: -; J: TRBJ2-7; V: TRBV27; DNA: TGTGCCAGCAGTTTATCGCCAGGGAGGTACGAGCAGTACTTC; CDR3: CASSLSPGRYEQYF
D: TRBD1; size: -; J: TRBJ1-2; V: TRBV5-4; DNA: TGTGCCAGCAGCTTCCGGACAGGGGTCTATGGCTACACCTTC; CDR3: CASSFRTGVYGYTF
D: -; size: -; J: TRBJ1-6; V: TRBV18; DNA: TGTGCCAGCTCACCAGGTCTAAATTCACCCCTCCACTTT; CDR3: CASSPGLNSPLHF
D: TRBD2; size: -; J: TRBJ2-7; V: TRBV7-6; DNA: TGTGCCAGCACCCAAGGTAGCGGGACTACCTACGAGCAGTACTTC; CDR3: CASTQGSGTTYEQYF
D: -; size: -; J: TRBJ1-4; V: TRBV2; DNA: TGTGCCAGCGGGGGGGGCCAGAAACTGTTTTTT; CDR3: CASGGGQKLFF
D: -; size: -; J: TRBJ1-5; V: TRBV27; DNA: TGTGCCAGCAGTCCCCGCCCCAGACAGCCCCAGCATTTT; CDR3: CASSPRPRQPQHF
D: TRBD1; size: -; J: TRBJ2-2; V: TRBV11-2; DNA: TGTGCCAGCAGCCCCCGACAGGGTCCTAACGCCGGGGAGCTGTTTTTT; CDR3: CASSPRQGPNAGELFF
D: -; size: -; J: TRBJ2-1; V: TRBV12-5; DNA: TGTGCTAGTGGTTACGAGGGAATTGAGCAGTTCTTC; CDR3: CASGYEGIEQFF
D: -; size: once; J: TRBJ1-2; V: TRBV2; DNA: TGTGCCAGCAGCGCCGACTATGGCTACACCTTC; CDR3: CASSADYGYTF
D: -; size: -; J: TRBJ2-1; V: TRBV19; DNA: TGTGCCAGTAGCATCATGTGGGGGAGGAATGAGCAGTTCTTC; CDR3: CASSIMWGRNEQFF
D: -; size: few; J: TRBJ1-5; V: TRBV4-3; DNA: TGCGCCAGCAGCCAATCCCATGCAGGCAATCAGCCCCAGCATTTT; CDR3: CASSQSHAGNQPQHF
D: -; size: -; J: TRBJ1-6; V: TRBV30; DNA: TGTGCCTCCGGACGGAGCTCCTATAATTCACCCCTCCACTTT; CDR3: CASGRSSYNSPLHF
D: -; size: -; J: TRBJ2-1; V: TRBV7-2; DNA: TGTGCCAGCAGCTCCCAGCGGGTTGAGCAGTTCTTC; CDR3: CASSSQRVEQFF
D: -; size: -; J: TRBJ1-4; V: TRBV30; DNA: TGTGCCTGGAGTCACCCCAGGGGAGCTAATGAAAAACTGTTTTTT; CDR3: CAWSHPRGANEKLFF
D: -; size: -; J: TRBJ2-3; V: TRBV5-4; DNA: TGTGCCAGCAGCCGGGATAGCACAGATACGCAGTATTTT; CDR3: CASSRDSTDTQYF
D: TRBD2; size: -; J: TRBJ2-1; V: TRBV19; DNA: TGTGCCAGTAGTATTCAGGCGGGAGGCCCCTACAATGAGCAGTTCTTC; CDR3: CASSIQAGGPYNEQFF